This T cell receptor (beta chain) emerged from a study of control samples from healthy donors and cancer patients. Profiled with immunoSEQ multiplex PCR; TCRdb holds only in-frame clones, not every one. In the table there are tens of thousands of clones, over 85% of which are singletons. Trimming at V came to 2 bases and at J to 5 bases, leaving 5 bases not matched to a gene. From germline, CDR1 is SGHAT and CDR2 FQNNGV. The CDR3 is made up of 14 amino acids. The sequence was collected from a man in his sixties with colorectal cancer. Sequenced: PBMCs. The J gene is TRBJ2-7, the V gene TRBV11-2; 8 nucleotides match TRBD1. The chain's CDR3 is CASSLQGQGHEQYF. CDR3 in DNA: TGTGCCAGCAGCTTACAAGGACAGGGCCACGAGCAGTACTTC.